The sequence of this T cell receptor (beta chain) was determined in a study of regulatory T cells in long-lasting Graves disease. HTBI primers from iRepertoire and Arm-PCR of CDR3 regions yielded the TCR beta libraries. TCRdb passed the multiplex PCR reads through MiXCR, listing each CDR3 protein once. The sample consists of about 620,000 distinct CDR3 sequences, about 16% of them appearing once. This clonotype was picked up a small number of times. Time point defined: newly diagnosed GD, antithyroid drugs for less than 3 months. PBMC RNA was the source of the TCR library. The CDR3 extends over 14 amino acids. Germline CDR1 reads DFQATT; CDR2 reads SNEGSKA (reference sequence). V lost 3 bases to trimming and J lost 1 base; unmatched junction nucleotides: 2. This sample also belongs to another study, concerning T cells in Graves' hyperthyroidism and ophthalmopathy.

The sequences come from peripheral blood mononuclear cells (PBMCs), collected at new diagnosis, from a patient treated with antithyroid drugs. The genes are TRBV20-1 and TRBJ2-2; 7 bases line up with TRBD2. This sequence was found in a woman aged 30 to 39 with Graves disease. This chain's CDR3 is CSASRGGNTGELFF. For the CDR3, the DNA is TGCAGTGCTAGCCGCGGGGGGAACACCGGGGAGCTGTTTTTT.